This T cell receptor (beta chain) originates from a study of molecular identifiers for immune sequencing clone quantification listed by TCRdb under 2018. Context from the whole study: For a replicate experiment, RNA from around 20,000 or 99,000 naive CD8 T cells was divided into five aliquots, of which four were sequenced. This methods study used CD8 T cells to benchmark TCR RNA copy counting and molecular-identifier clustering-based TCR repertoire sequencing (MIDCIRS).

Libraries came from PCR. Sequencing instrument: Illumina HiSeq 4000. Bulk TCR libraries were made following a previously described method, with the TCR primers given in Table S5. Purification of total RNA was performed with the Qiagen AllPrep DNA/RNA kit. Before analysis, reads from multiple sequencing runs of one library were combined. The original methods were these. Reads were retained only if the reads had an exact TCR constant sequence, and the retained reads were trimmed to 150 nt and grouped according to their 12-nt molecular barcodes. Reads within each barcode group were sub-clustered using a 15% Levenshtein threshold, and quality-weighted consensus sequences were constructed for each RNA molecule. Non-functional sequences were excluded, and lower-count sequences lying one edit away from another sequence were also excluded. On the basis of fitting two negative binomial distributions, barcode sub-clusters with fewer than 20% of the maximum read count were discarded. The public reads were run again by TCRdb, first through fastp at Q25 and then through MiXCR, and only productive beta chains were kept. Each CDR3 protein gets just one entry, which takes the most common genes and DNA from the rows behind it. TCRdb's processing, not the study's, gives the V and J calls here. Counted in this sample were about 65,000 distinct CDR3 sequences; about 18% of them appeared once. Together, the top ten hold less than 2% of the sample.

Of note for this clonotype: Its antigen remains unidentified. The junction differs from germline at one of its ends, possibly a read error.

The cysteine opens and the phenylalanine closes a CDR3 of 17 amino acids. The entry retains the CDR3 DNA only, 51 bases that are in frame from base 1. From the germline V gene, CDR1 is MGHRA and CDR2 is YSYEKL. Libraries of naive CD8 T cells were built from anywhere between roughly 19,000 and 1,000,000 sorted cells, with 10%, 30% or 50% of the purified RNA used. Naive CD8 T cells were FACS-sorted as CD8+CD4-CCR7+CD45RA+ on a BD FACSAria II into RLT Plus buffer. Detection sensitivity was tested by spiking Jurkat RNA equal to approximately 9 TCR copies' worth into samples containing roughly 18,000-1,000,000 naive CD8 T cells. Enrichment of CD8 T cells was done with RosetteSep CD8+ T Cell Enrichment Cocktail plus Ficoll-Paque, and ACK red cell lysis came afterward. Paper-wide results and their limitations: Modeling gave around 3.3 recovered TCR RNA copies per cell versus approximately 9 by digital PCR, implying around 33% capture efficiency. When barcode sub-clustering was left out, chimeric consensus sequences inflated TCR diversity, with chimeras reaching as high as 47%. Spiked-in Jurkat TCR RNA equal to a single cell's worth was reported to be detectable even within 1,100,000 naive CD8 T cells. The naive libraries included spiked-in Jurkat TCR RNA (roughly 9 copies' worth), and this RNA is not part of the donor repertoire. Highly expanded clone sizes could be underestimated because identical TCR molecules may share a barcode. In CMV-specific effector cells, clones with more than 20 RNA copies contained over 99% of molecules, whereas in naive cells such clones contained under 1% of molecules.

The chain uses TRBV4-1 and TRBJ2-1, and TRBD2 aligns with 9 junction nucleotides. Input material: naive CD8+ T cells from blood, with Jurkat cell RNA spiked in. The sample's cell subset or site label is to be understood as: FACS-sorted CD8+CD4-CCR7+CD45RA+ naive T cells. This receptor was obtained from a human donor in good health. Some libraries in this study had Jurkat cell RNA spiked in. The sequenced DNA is TGCGCCAGCAGCCACCGAAAGGGACTAGCAGAGTACAATGGGCAGATCTTC. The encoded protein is CASSHRKGLAEYNGQIF.